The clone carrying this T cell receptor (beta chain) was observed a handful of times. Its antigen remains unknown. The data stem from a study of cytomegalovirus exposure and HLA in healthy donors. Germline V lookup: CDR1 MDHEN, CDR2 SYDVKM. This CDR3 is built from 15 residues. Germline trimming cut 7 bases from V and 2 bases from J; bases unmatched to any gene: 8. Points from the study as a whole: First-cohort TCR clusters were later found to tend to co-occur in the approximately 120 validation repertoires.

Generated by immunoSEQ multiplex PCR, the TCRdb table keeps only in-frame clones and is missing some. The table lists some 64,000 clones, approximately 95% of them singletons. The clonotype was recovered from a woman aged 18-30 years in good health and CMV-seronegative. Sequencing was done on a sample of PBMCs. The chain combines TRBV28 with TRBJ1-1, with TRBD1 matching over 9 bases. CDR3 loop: CASTNPGQGNTEAFF. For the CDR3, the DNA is TGTGCCAGCACCAACCCGGGACAGGGAAACACTGAAGCTTTCTTT.